A single sample gave rise to the 28 T cell receptor beta chains below, sequenced in a study of PD-1 blockade in classical Hodgkin lymphoma. Profiling relied on immunoSEQ multiplex PCR, and the TCRdb table lists in-frame clones only, not all of them. The data show 31,000 or so clones, around 81% seen once. Time point in this sample: cycle 4 day 1 (C4D1), after five to seven weeks of nivolumab. In every patient, relapse followed autologous stem cell transplantation, while exposure to brentuximab vedotin differed. Source: peripheral blood mononuclear cells (PBMCs), taken before the fourth cycle of nivolumab. All receptors come from a human donor with classical Hodgkin lymphoma.

The J gene is TRBJ1-1, the V gene TRBV2; no clear D. The V and J ends lost 1 base and 8 bases respectively, with 8 bases between them. Germline lookup yields CDR1 SNHLY and CDR2 FYNNEI. This CDR3 has 12 residues. CDR3 protein: CASSEGYQEAFF. CDR3 DNA sequence: TGTGCCAGCAGTGAAGGGTACCAGGAAGCTTTCTTT.

A few counts support this clone. The chain has TRBV30 and TRBJ1-2; no clear D gene. The CDR3 contains 13 residues. Germline V CDR1 and CDR2: GTSNPN, SVGIG (reference sequence). Trimming stripped 2 bases from V and 4 bases from J, with 11 bases between. CDR3 in DNA: TGTGCCTGGAGTCGTGGAAACCGCTATGGCTACACCTTC. It yields the protein CAWSRGNRYGYTF.

This clone was seen once. The chain has TRBV5-6 and TRBJ1-3; weak D call: TRBD1 (5 bases). Germline CDR1 reads SGHDT; CDR2 reads YYEEEE. The CDR3 extends over 14 amino acids. V lost 2 bases, J lost 3 bases, and 9 bases lay in between. CDR3 loop: CASSFRGVGNTIYF. CDR3 bases: TGTGCCAGCAGCTTTCGAGGGGTTGGAAACACCATATATTTT.

This rearrangement joins TRBV29-1 to TRBJ2-7; 7 nucleotides match TRBD1. CDR3 length: 12 amino acids. The V segment lost 5 bases and the J segment 3 bases; nucleotides outside the gene matches: 4. Germline V gene data show CDR1 as SQVTM and CDR2 as ANQGSEA. The CDR3 sequence is CSVSTGDYEQYF. The CDR3 DNA reads as TGCAGCGTTTCCACAGGGGACTACGAGCAGTACTTC.

CDR3 protein: CASSLLGGNTEAFF. The CDR3 DNA reads as TGTGCCAGCAGTTTATTAGGGGGGAACACTGAAGCTTTCTTT. The V call is TRBV28, the J call TRBJ1-1; D might be TRBD1 (6 bases). This CDR3 has 14 amino acids. V was cut by 1 base and J by 1 base, with 7 bases left in between. CDR1 is MDHEN, CDR2 SYDVKM, per germline.

J is TRBJ2-3 and V is TRBV25-1; D call uncertain. Trimming pared 1 base from V and 6 bases from J, leaving 8 bases between. Germline loops: CDR1 MGHDK, CDR2 SYGVNS. The CDR3 totals 13 residues. This CDR3 reads CASSEFGIDTQYF. DNA for the CDR3: TGTGCCAGCAGTGAATTTGGGATTGATACGCAGTATTTT.

V and J are TRBV30 and TRBJ2-3; D gene unclear. Per germline, CDR1 GTSNPN and CDR2 SVGIG (reference sequence). The CDR3 has 13 residues. V was pared by 3 bases and J by 3 bases, with 10 bases between. The CDR3 protein is CAWSPISTDTQYF. CDR3 in DNA: TGTGCCTGGAGCCCTATAAGTACAGATACGCAGTATTTT. Variable domain in full (rest from reference TRBV30 and TRBJ2-3): SQTIHQWPATLVQPVGSPLSLECTVEGTSNPNLYWYRQAAGRGLQLLFYSVGIGQISSEVPQNLSASRPQDRQFILSSKKLLLSDSGFYLCAWSPISTDTQYFGPGTRLTVL.

This chain links TRBV4-2 with TRBJ2-1, with 12 positions matching TRBD2. The CDR3 runs 15 residues. V lost 4 bases and J lost 5; bases outside the gene matches: 3. CDR1 is LGHNA, CDR2 YNFKEQ, per germline. CDR3 sequence reads: CASSRLAGVNNEQFF. As DNA, the CDR3 is TGTGCCAGCAGCCGACTAGCGGGAGTTAACAATGAGCAGTTCTTC.

To note about this clone: Sequence at one end of the junction differs from germline and may be a read error. The chain recombines TRBV27 with TRBJ1-5; D is possibly TRBD1 (5 bases). Germline assignment: CDR1 MNHEY and CDR2 SMNVEV (reference sequence). The CDR3 runs 13 residues. The CDR3 DNA is TGTGCCAGCAGTCAGGGTCCCAATCGGCCCCAGCATTTT. The encoded protein is CASSQGPNRPQHF.

V usage is TRBV29-1 and J usage is TRBJ2-7, with TRBD1 as a possible D gene (6 bases). Germline V lookup: CDR1 SQVTM, CDR2 ANQGSEA. V dropped 7 bases and J dropped 7 bases, with 17 bases sitting between them. The CDR3 contains 12 residues. The CDR3 here is CSGNTGMGEQYV. The CDR3 coding sequence is TGCAGCGGCAATACAGGGATGGGGGAGCAGTACGTC.

In nucleotides, the CDR3 is TGTGCCAGTACTCGGGACAGGGTTCTTGAAGCTTTCTTT. Amino acids: CASTRDRVLEAFF. V is TRBV19 and J is TRBJ1-1; 9 bases line up with TRBD1. The CDR3 loop spans 13 amino acids. The trim removed 7 bases at V and 7 bases at J, leaving 7 bases unmatched. Germline loops: CDR1 LNHDA, CDR2 SQIVND (reference sequence).

The genes are TRBV4-1 and TRBJ2-7, with TRBD1 identical over 8 bases. Germline V gives CDR1 MGHRA, CDR2 YSYEKL. After removal of 1 base from V and 3 bases from J, the junction contained 20 bases not matched to a gene. This CDR3 has 20 amino acids. The DNA for the CDR3 is TGCGCCAGCAGCCAAGTCTTTACGGCCCCTTCAGGGGACAGGTACTACGAGCAGTACGTC. The encoded protein is CASSQVFTAPSGDRYYEQYV.

The J gene is TRBJ1-4, the V gene TRBV25-1; perhaps TRBD1 as D (6 bases). The germline CDR1 and CDR2 sequences are MGHDK and SYGVNS. V was pared by 2 bases and J by 6 bases, with 19 bases between. This CDR3 is built from 17 residues. The chain's CDR3 is CASSEPPGRGAHEKLFF. The CDR3 coding sequence is TGTGCCAGCAGTGAACCCCCGGGACGGGGGGCGCATGAAAAACTGTTTTTT.

The rearrangement links TRBV27 to TRBJ2-7; tentative D call: TRBD1 (6 bases). Germline V gene data show CDR1 as MNHEY and CDR2 as SMNVEV (reference sequence). The CDR3 is 14 amino acids. The V end lost 3 bases, the J end lost 1 base, and 10 bases lay between the germline ends. This CDR3 is CASSFHGQSYEQYF. DNA of the CDR3: TGTGCCAGCAGTTTCCATGGACAGTCCTACGAGCAGTACTTC.

CDR3 in amino acids: CASSVSGSDTDTQYF. The CDR3 DNA reads as TGTGCCAGCAGCGTTAGCGGGAGCGACACAGATACGCAGTATTTT. The chain employs TRBV2 and TRBJ2-3; 9 bases map to TRBD2. Trimming at V came to 6 bases and at J to 2 bases, leaving 6 bases not matched to a gene. This CDR3 has 15 amino acids. CDR1 and CDR2 from the germline V gene are SNHLY and FYNNEI.

V is TRBV2 and J is TRBJ1-2; D unresolved. Germline CDR1 is SNHLY and CDR2 is FYNNEI. The CDR3 is 14 amino acids. Trimming took 3 bases from V and 4 from J, leaving 12 bases between them. CDR3 sequence reads: CASSEVALSYGYTF. CDR3 DNA: TGTGCCAGCAGTGAGGTCGCCCTGAGCTATGGCTACACCTTC.

This clone has only a few counts. The chain combines TRBV7-3 with TRBJ2-7; 7 bases are a match to TRBD1. The CDR3 covers 15 residues. Looked up from germline, CDR1 is SGHTA and CDR2 is FQGTGA. The J segment lost 3 bases and the V segment lost 1 base, leaving 6 bases of the junction unmatched. CDR3 residues: CASSLNAGGNYEQYF. The CDR3 DNA reads TGTGCCAGCAGCTTAAATGCAGGGGGAAACTACGAGCAGTACTTC.

The V gene is TRBV7-2, the J gene TRBJ1-1; D is unresolved. Germline V lookup: CDR1 SGHTA, CDR2 FQGNSA. The CDR3 has 14 residues. Deletions cut 0 bases from V and 8 bases from J, with 13 bases between. DNA of the CDR3: TGTGCCAGCAGCTTAGCAGGGCCCTTCAGAGAAGCTTTCTTT. Its protein product is CASSLAGPFREAFF.

In its sample, this clone was seen a few times. The chain couples TRBV5-4 to TRBJ2-4; maybe TRBD2 (5 bases). V lost 4 bases to trimming and J lost 1 base, with 15 bases between them. The CDR3 sequence is 16 residues long. Germline V lookup: CDR1 SGHNT, CDR2 YYREEE (reference sequence). DNA of the CDR3: TGTGCCAGCAGCGGGCCCCCGTCGGGGGCCAAAAACATTCAGTACTTC. Its protein product is CASSGPPSGAKNIQYF.

The rearrangement links TRBV7-2 to TRBJ1-1; D gene unclear. This CDR3 is built from 15 residues. CDR1 SGHTA and CDR2 FQGNSA come from the germline V gene. V was shortened by 1 base and J by 1 base, with 10 bases between the two germline ends. CDR3 bases: TGTGCCAGCAGCTTAGGTGCAGCAGCGAACACTGAAGCTTTCTTT. This sequence encodes CASSLGAAANTEAFF.

The chain carries TRBV7-2 and TRBJ2-3; 7 positions agree with TRBD1. CDR1 and CDR2 from the germline V gene are SGHTA and FQGNSA. With V trimmed by 1 base and J by 6 bases, 4 bases remained unmatched. There are 14 residues in the CDR3. The DNA for the CDR3 is TGTGCCAGCAGCTTAGGAGGGGGCAGGGATACGCAGTATTTT. As protein: CASSLGGGRDTQYF.

The rearrangement links TRBV10-3 to TRBJ2-3; D uncertain. The V end was cut by 10 bases, the J end by 6 bases, with 11 bases between. This CDR3 has 11 residues. The V gene's germline CDR1 is ENHRY and CDR2 SYGVKD. DNA for the CDR3: TGTGCCAGCAGGAGTACGGATACGCAGTATTTT. It codes for CASRSTDTQYF.

The chain couples TRBV5-6 to TRBJ1-1; unclear D gene. Per germline, CDR1 SGHDT and CDR2 YYEEEE. This CDR3 contains 13 residues. Trimming took 0 bases from V and 1 from J, leaving 4 bases between them. CDR3 in DNA: TGTGCCAGCAGCTTGGGGCCGAACACTGAAGCTTTCTTT. Translating gives CASSLGPNTEAFF. Drawing the rest from reference TRBV5-6 and TRBJ1-1, the complete variable domain is DAGVTQSPTHLIKTRGQQVTLRCSPKSGHDTVSWYQQALGQGPQFIFQYYEEEERQRGNFPDRFSGHQFPNYSSELNVNALLLGDSALYLCASSLGPNTEAFFGQGTRLTVV.

The chain employs TRBV7-9 and TRBJ2-2; the match to TRBD1 covers 7 bases. The germline gives CDR1 SEHNR, CDR2 FQNEAQ (reference sequence). There are 16 residues in the CDR3. V dropped 5 bases and J dropped 6; count of bases not matched to a gene: 12. The CDR3 region is CASSHTTGRSSGELFF. CDR3 bases: TGTGCCAGCAGCCATACGACAGGGAGAAGTTCCGGGGAGCTGTTTTTT.

This sequence joins TRBV6-5 and TRBJ2-7; 8 nucleotides match TRBD2. CDR3 length equals 16 residues. Trimming cost V 0 bases and J 2 bases; bases outside gene matches: 6. Germline values: CDR1 MNHEY, CDR2 SVGAGI. The CDR3 DNA is TGTGCCAGCAGTTACTCGATGACGGGAGGGGCCTACGAGCAGTACTTC. Translating it yields CASSYSMTGGAYEQYF.

This clone is deemed medium-sized. The same CDR3 can be traced to other DNA sequences in this sample. The genes are TRBV19 and TRBJ2-1; D is perhaps TRBD1 (5 bases). The CDR3 extends over 15 amino acids. The ends were cut back, 5 bases at V and 0 bases at J, with 11 bases in the middle. Germline V gene sequence: CDR1 LNHDA, CDR2 SQIVND (reference sequence). The CDR3 DNA is TGTGCCAGTAGTGAAGGGGAAAGCTCCTACAATGAGCAGTTCTTC. It translates to CASSEGESSYNEQFF.

This chain uses TRBV28 with TRBJ2-5; TRBD2 aligns across 7 bases. The CDR3 is 15 residues long. Germline CDR1 MDHEN, CDR2 SYDVKM. After removal of 3 bases from V and 4 bases from J, the junction contained 8 bases not matched to a gene. CDR3 amino acids: CASSLGGEGGETQYF. The DNA of the CDR3 is TGTGCCAGCAGTTTGGGGGGGGAGGGAGGAGAGACCCAGTACTTC.

The rearrangement links TRBV2 to TRBJ2-2; D gene uncertain. V lost 6 bases and J 5 bases, leaving 16 bases between the germline ends. The CDR3 sequence is 15 residues long. Germline CDR1 and CDR2: SNHLY and FYNNEI. CDR3 in amino acids: CASRAGPSSTGELFF. The CDR3 DNA follows: TGTGCCAGCAGGGCCGGACCTTCATCGACCGGGGAGCTGTTTTTT.